These 5 T cell receptor beta chains were sequenced from one sample in a study of blood T cells in healthy people across ages. The use of a sample-barcoded 5' primer and a J-beta primer mix characterized a second PCR of roughly 7 to 11 cycles. TCRdb fed the 5' RACE reads into MiXCR, producing one record per CDR3 protein. The profile shows hundreds of thousands of distinct CDR3 sequences, 40% to 50% of them singletons. The sample consisted of blood. Receptors originate from a man older than 75 in good health.

The chain has TRBV24-1 and TRBJ2-7; the match to TRBD1 covers 9 bases. With 4 bases clipped from V and 1 base from J, the junction kept 4 bases outside the gene matches. The CDR3 is 15 residues long. From germline, CDR1 is KGHDR and CDR2 SFDVKD. The CDR3 reads CATSEAGTGSYEQYF. The CDR3 nucleotides are TGTGCCACCAGTGAGGCCGGGACAGGGTCCTACGAGCAGTACTTC.

The gene calls are TRBV10-3 and TRBJ2-6, with D possibly matching TRBD2 (7 bases). The CDR3 has 16 amino acids. Trimming took off 2 bases at V and 2 bases at J, with 10 bases between the two ends. From germline, CDR1 is ENHRY and CDR2 SYGVKD. The DNA for the CDR3 is TGTGCCATCAGTGAGACGGGGGGCGCTGGGGCCAACGTCCTGACTTTC. This encodes CAISETGGAGANVLTF.

This clonotype came up a few times. This chain joins TRBV27 and TRBJ2-1, with D uncertain. Trimming removed 4 bases at V and 5 bases at J, with 12 bases between. The CDR3 has 14 amino acids. CDR1 and CDR2 from the germline V gene are MNHEY and SMNVEV (reference sequence). Here the CDR3 reads CASSSPRADNEQFF. The CDR3 DNA is TGTGCCAGCAGTTCCCCTAGGGCGGACAATGAGCAGTTCTTC.

This chain uses TRBV29-1 with TRBJ2-3; TRBD2 matches 9 bases. Germline lookup yields CDR1 SQVTM and CDR2 ANQGSEA. After removal of 2 bases from V and 4 bases from J, the junction contained 4 bases not matched to a gene. This CDR3 has 14 residues. The CDR3 DNA reads as TGCAGCGTTGAACCTAGCGGGAACTCAGATACGCAGTATTTT. Amino acids: CSVEPSGNSDTQYF.

The genes are TRBV3-1 and TRBJ1-1; TRBD1 agrees at 7 bases. CDR3 length equals 13 residues. The V gene end was trimmed by 5 bases and the J gene end by 6 bases; junction bases not matched to a gene: 6. CDR1 LGHDT and CDR2 YNNKEL come from the germline V gene (reference sequence). This CDR3 reads CASSFQGVPEAFF. CDR3 DNA sequence: TGTGCCAGCAGCTTCCAGGGGGTCCCTGAAGCTTTCTTT.